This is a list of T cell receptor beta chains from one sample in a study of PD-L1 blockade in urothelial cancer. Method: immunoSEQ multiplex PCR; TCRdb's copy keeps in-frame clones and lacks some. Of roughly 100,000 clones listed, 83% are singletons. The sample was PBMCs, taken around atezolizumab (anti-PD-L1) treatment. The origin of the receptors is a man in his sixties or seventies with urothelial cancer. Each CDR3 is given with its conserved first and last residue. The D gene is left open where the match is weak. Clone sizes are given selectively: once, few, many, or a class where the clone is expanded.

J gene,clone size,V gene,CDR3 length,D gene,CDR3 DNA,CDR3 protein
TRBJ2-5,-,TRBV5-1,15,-,TGCGCCAGCAGCTTGCGGTCTAGCAGGCAAGAGACCCAGTACTTC,CASSLRSSRQETQYF
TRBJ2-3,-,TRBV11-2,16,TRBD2,TGTGCCAGCAGCTTAGGACTAGCGGGGGGCACAGATACGCAGTATTTT,CASSLGLAGGTDTQYF
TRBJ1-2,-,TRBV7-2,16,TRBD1,TGTGCCAGCAGCTTAAGTCCGGACAGGGGAGCCTATGGCTACACCTTC,CASSLSPDRGAYGYTF
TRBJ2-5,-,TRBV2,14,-,TGTGCCAGCAGTGGACGACAGGAACAAGAGACCCAGTACTTC,CASSGRQEQETQYF
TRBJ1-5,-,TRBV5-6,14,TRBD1,TGTGCCAGCAGTCGGACAGGGAGCTATCAGCCCCAGCATTTT,CASSRTGSYQPQHF
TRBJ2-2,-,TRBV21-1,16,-,TGTGCCAGCAGCAAACCACAGGGGGCGGGAACCGGGGAGCTGTTTTTT,CASSKPQGAGTGELFF
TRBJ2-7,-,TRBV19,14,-,TGTGCCAGTAGTACCTTGGGAGCGCCTTACGAGCAGTACTTC,CASSTLGAPYEQYF
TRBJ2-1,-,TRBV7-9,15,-,TGTGCCAGCAGCTTAGGGCCTCGTGGGAGCAATGAGCAGTTCTTC,CASSLGPRGSNEQFF
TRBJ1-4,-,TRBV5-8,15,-,TGTGCCAGCAGCCTGACGGAGGCCTCTAATGAAAAACTGTTTTTT,CASSLTEASNEKLFF
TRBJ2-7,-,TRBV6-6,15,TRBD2,TGTGCCAGCACGATCCGGGACTACCAACCCTACGAGCAGTACTTC,CASTIRDYQPYEQYF
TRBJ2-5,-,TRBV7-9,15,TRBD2,TGTGCCAGCAGCTTAGTTCGAGCGGGGATAGAGACCCAGTACTTC,CASSLVRAGIETQYF
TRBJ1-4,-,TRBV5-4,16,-,TGTGCCAGCAGCTTGGCTGATGCGGGGCGTAATGAAAAACTGTTTTTT,CASSLADAGRNEKLFF
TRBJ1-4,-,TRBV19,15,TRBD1,TGTGCCAGTAGTCCGCGGACAGGTTCTAATGAAAAACTGTTTTTT,CASSPRTGSNEKLFF
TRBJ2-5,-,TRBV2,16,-,TGTGCCAGCAGTGAACTTCCCGGACTATTTCAAGAGACCCAGTACTTC,CASSELPGLFQETQYF
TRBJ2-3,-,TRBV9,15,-,TGTGCCAGCAGCGTAGTAGGGCTAGCGATAGATACGCAGTATTTT,CASSVVGLAIDTQYF
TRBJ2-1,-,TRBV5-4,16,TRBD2,TGTGCCAGCAGCTCGCGACTAGCGGGAGCTTACAATGAGCAGTTCTTC,CASSSRLAGAYNEQFF
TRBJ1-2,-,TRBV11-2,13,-,TGTGCCAGCAGCCCGTATATTCGGGGAGGCTACACCTTC,CASSPYIRGGYTF
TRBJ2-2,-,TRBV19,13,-,TGTGCCAGTAGTTCGGGAAACACCGGGGAGCTGTTTTTT,CASSSGNTGELFF
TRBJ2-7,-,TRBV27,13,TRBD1,TGTGCCAGCAGTTGGGACAGCACCTACGAGCAGTACTTC,CASSWDSTYEQYF
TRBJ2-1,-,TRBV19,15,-,TGTGCCAGTGCCCCTAGTGGAGCTTTCTACAATGAGCAGTTCTTC,CASAPSGAFYNEQFF
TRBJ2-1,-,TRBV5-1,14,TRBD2,TGCGCCAGCAGCTCGGGACTAGCGTACAATGAGCAGTTCTTC,CASSSGLAYNEQFF
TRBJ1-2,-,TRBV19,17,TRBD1,TGTGCCAGTAGTCCATCCGGGAGGACAGGGTCTAACTATGGCTACACCTTC,CASSPSGRTGSNYGYTF
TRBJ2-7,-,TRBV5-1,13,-,TGCGCCAGCAGCGAGATTGGGGCGTACGAGCAGTACTTC,CASSEIGAYEQYF
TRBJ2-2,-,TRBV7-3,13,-,TGTGCCAGCAGCCCGGCGAACACCGGGGAGCTGTTTTTT,CASSPANTGELFF
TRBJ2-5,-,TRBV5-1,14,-,TGCGCCAGCAGCTTGGGGCAGGGAAGCGAGACCCAGTACTTC,CASSLGQGSETQYF
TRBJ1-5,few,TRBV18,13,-,TGTGCCAGCTCCCGGAGTAGCAATCAGCCCCAGCATTTT,CASSRSSNQPQHF
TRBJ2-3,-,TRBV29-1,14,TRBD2,TGCAGCGTGCCTAGCGGGGCTAGCACAGATACGCAGTATTTT,CSVPSGASTDTQYF
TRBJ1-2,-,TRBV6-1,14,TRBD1,TGTGCCAGCAGCGCCGGGACAGGGACCTATGGCTACACCTTC,CASSAGTGTYGYTF
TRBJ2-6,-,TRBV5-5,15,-,TGTGCCAGCAGATTCGACCCAGGGGGGGCCAACGTCCTGACTTTC,CASRFDPGGANVLTF
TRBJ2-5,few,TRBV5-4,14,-,TGTGCCAGCAGCCGGGCGGGGGCAAAAGAGACCCAGTACTTC,CASSRAGAKETQYF
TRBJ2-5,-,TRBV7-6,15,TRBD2,TGTGCCAGCAGCCCGGGACTAGCGGGCGTAGAGACCCAGTACTTC,CASSPGLAGVETQYF
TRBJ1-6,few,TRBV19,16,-,TGTGCCAGTAGTATTAGTGGAGACAGCCCTAATTCACCCCTCCACTTT,CASSISGDSPNSPLHF
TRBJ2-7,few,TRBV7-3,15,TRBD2,TGTGCCAGCAGCCAAGGTTGGGGAGGGGCCTACGAGCAGTACTTC,CASSQGWGGAYEQYF
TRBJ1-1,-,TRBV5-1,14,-,TGCGCCAGCAGCTTGGCACAGGGGAACACTGAAGCTTTCTTT,CASSLAQGNTEAFF
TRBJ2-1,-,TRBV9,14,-,TGTGCCAGCAGCGTAGCCTCTAGCGAAGATGAGCAGTTCTTC,CASSVASSEDEQFF
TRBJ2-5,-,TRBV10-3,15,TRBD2,TGTGCCATCAGTTACCTAGCGGGAGGGTCAGAGACCCAGTACTTC,CAISYLAGGSETQYF
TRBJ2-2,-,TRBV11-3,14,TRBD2,TGTGCCAGCAGCTTAGATCTAGCGGGGTCTGCGCTGTTTTTT,CASSLDLAGSALFF
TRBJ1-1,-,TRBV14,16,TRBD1,TGTGCCAGCAGCCAAGACGGGACAGGGTGGGTAACTGAAGCTTTCTTT,CASSQDGTGWVTEAFF
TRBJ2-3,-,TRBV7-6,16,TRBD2,TGTGCCAGCAGCTCTCGGACTAGCCGAGGCACAGATACGCAGTATTTT,CASSSRTSRGTDTQYF
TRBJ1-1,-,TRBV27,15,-,TGTGCCAGCAGTTCATGGGCCCTCGGCGAACCTGAAGCTTTCTTT,CASSSWALGEPEAFF
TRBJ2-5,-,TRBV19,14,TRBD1,TGTGCCAGTAGCACGACAGGGGGCCCAGAGACCCAGTACTTC,CASSTTGGPETQYF
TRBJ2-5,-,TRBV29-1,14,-,TGCAGCGTTGCCCCCGTGGGACAACTCCGGGCCCAGTACTTC,CSVAPVGQLRAQYF
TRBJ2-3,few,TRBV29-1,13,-,TGCAGCGTTGACAGGGAAGCCACAGATACGCAGTATTTT,CSVDREATDTQYF
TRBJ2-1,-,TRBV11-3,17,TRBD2,TGTGCCAGCAGCTTGAGGGACTACCGAGAGGGCTACAATGAGCAGTTCTTC,CASSLRDYREGYNEQFF
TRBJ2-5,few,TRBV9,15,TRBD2,TGTGCCAGCAGCGTAGTTCAGGGAGGGCAAGAGACCCAGTACTTC,CASSVVQGGQETQYF
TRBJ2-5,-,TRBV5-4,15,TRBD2,TGTGCCAGCAGCGTCCCCGGACTAGCAGAAGAGACCCAGTACTTC,CASSVPGLAEETQYF
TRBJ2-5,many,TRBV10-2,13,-,TGCGCCAGCAGTGTGGGGCTCCGAGAGACCCAGTACTTC,CASSVGLRETQYF
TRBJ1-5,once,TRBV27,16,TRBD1,TGTGCCAGCAGTCCACTCGGACAGGGGGCTACTCAGCCCCAGCATTTT,CASSPLGQGATQPQHF
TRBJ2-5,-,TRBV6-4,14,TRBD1,TGTGCCAGCAGTACCGGGACAGGGTTTGAGACCCAGTACTTC,CASSTGTGFETQYF
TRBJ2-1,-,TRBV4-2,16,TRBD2,TGTGCCAGCAGCAGAGAAGCTAGCGGTCCCTACAATGAGCAGTTCTTC,CASSREASGPYNEQFF